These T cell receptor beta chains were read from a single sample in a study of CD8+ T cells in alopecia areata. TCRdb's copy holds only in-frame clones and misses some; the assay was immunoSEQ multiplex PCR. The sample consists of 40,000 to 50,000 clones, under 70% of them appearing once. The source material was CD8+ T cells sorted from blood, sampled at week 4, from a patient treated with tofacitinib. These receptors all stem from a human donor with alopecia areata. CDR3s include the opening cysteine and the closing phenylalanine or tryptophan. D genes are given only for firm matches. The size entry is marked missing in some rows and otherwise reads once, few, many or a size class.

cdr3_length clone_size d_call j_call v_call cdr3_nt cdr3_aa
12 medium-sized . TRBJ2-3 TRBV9 TGTGCCAGCAGCGCAAACACAGATACGCAGTATTTT CASSANTDTQYF
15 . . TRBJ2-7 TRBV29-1 TGCAGCGTTGAAGGCGGGACTCAATCCCCCTACGAGCAGTACTTC CSVEGGTQSPYEQYF
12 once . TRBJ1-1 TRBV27 TGTGCCACCTTATTCAGGGTTCCTGAAGCTTTCTTT CATLFRVPEAFF
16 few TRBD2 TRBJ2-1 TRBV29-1 TGCAGCGTTGAAGAACCCAGCGGGGGACCTTACAATGAGCAGTTCTTC CSVEEPSGGPYNEQFF
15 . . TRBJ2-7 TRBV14 TGTGCCAGCAGCCAGACACAGGGAACCACCTACGAGCAGTACTTC CASSQTQGTTYEQYF
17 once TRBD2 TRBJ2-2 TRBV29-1 TGCAGCGTTGAATTAGGCGGGGGGGCCCCGAACACCGGGGAGCTGTTTTTT CSVELGGGAPNTGELFF
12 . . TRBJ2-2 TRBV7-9 TGTGCCAGCAGCTTAGACGGCGGGGAGCTGTTTTTT CASSLDGGELFF
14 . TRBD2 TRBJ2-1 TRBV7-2 TGTGCCAGCAGCTTAGGGACTAGCCCGACTGAGCAGTTCTTC CASSLGTSPTEQFF
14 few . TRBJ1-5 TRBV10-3 TGTGCCACCTCAGGCCAGCAGGACAATCAGCCCCAGCATTTT CATSGQQDNQPQHF
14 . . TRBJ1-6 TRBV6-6 TGTGCCAGCAGTTACGCTGATGCGAGGTCACCCCTCCACTTT CASSYADARSPLHF
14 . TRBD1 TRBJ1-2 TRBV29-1 TGCAGCGTTGAAGATCCACGGACAGGGTTAGGCTACACCTTC CSVEDPRTGLGYTF
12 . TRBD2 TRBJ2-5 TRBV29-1 TGCAGCTTGCTGGGGAGGGGAGAGACCCAGTACTTC CSLLGRGETQYF
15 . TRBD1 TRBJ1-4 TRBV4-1 TGCGCCAGCAGCCAAGACGGGACAGATAATGAAAAACTGTTTTTT CASSQDGTDNEKLFF
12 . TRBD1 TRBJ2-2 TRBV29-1 TGCAGCGCCTCGACAGGGAGCGGGGAGCTGTTTTTT CSASTGSGELFF
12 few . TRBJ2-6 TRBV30 TGTGCCTGGAGTGATTGGGCCAACGTCCTGACTTTC CAWSDWANVLTF
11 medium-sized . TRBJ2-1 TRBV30 TGTGCCTGGGCTTCGGGCTATGAGCAGTTCTTC CAWASGYEQFF
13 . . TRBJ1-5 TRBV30 TGTGCCTGGACCTCTGGAGGGAACCAGCCCCAGCATTTT CAWTSGGNQPQHF
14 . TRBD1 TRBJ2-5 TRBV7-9 TGTGCCAGCAGTCAGACAGGGAACCAAGAGACCCAGTACTTC CASSQTGNQETQYF
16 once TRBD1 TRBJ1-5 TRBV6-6 TGTGCCAGCAGTTTACAGGGGACGTATAGCAATCAGCCCCAGCATTTT CASSLQGTYSNQPQHF
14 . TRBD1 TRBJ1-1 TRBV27 TGTGCCAGCAGCGACAGGGGGCGTAGCACTGAAGCTTTCTTT CASSDRGRSTEAFF
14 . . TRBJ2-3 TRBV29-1 TGCAGCGTTGTCGTCGTCGGGAGTACAGATACGCAGTATTTT CSVVVVGSTDTQYF
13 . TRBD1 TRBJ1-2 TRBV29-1 TGCAGCGTTGAAGCACAGGGGGTCGGAGGCTACACCTTC CSVEAQGVGGYTF
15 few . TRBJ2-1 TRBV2 TGTGCCAGTCCCGGACGCGGGCAGGGTGTGAATGAGCAGTTCTTC CASPGRGQGVNEQFF
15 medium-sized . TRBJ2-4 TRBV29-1 TGCAGCGTTGAAGATCTTAAGGACTCGCTGGGCATTCAGTACTTC CSVEDLKDSLGIQYF
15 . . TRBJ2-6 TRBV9 TGTGCCAGTCAGGCAACATTCTCTGGGGCCAACGTCCTGACTTTC CASQATFSGANVLTF
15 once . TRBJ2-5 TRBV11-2 TGTGCCAGCAGCTTATTAACAGGGTCTCAAGAGACCCAGTACTTC CASSLLTGSQETQYF
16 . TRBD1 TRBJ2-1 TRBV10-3 TGTGCCATCAGTGAGTCGATGAGACAGGGGGCTTATGAGCAGTTCTTC CAISESMRQGAYEQFF
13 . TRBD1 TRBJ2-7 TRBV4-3 TGCGCCAGCAGCCGGGACAGGGGCCACGAGCAGTACTTC CASSRDRGHEQYF
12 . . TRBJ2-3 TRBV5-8 TGTGCCAGCAGCTCTTTCGTGGATACGCAGTATTTT CASSSFVDTQYF
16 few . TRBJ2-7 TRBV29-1 TGCAGCGTTGAAGGGTCAGGGCAGGGGATGGACTACGAGCAGTACTTC CSVEGSGQGMDYEQYF
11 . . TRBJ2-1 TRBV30 TGTGCCTGGCACTTGGGGCATGGGCAGTTCTTC CAWHLGHGQFF
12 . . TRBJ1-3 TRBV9 TGTGCCAGCAGCCCTTCTGGAAACACCATATATTTT CASSPSGNTIYF
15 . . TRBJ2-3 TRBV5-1 TGCGCCAGCAGCTTGCGGGATCCTAGCACAGATACGCAGTATTTT CASSLRDPSTDTQYF
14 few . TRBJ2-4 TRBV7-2 TGTGCCAGCAGCTTGGAACAGGGACAAAACATTCAGTACTTC CASSLEQGQNIQYF
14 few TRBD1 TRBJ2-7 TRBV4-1 TGCGCCAGCAGCCTCCAGACAGGGCCCTACGAGCAGTACTTC CASSLQTGPYEQYF
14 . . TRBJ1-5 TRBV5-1 TGCGCCAGCAGCTTGGGGCAGAGCAATCAGCCCCAGCATTTT CASSLGQSNQPQHF
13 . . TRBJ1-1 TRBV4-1 TGCGCCAGCAGCCTCGGCCCGAACACTGAAGCTTTCTTT CASSLGPNTEAFF
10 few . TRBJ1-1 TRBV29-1 TGCAGCGTTGAAGCGGGGGCTGCTTTCTTT CSVEAGAAFF
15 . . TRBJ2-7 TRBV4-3 TGCGCCAGCAGCCACGGAACAGGGCCGAACTACGAGCAGTACTTC CASSHGTGPNYEQYF
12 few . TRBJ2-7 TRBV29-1 TGCAGCGTGACAGGAAGCTCCTACGAGCAGTACTTC CSVTGSSYEQYF
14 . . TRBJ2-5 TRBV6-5 TGTGCCAGCAGCTTCGATGGGGGTCCGGAGACCCAGTACTTC CASSFDGGPETQYF
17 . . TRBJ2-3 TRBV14 TGTGCCAGCAGCCAAGTTTATCAGAAGGTCCCCACAGATACGCAGTATTTT CASSQVYQKVPTDTQYF
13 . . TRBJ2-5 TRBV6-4 TGTGCCTCCTCGGCGCTACTAGGGGAGACCCAGTACTTC CASSALLGETQYF
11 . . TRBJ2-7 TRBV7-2 TGTGCCAGCAGGGGCTCCTACGAGCAGTACTTC CASRGSYEQYF
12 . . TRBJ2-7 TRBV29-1 TGCAGCGTCGAGGAACAGGGTTCCGAGCAGTACTTC CSVEEQGSEQYF
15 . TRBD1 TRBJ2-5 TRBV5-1 TGCGCCAGCAACCGGGGACAGGGGGCTAGAGAGACCCAGTACTTC CASNRGQGARETQYF
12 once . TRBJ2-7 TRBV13 TGTGCCAGCAGCCTGAGCTCCAGGGAGCAGTACTTC CASSLSSREQYF